This T cell receptor beta chain comes out of a study of T cell responses to AZD1222 COVID-19 vaccine. General study points: The reported proportion of spike-specific TCRs targeting unmutated variant regions was nearly half. The repertoires were collected only after the peak T cell response.

Concerning this clone: Antigen: not known.

Second-dose intervals of approximately 4 or approximately 12 weeks were pooled. TCRdb keeps only in-frame clones here, not all; method: immunoSEQ multiplex PCR. The repertoire includes about 200,000 clones, roughly nine tenths of them detected once, and approximately 3.4% sits in the top ten. Germline CDR1 is SGHVS and CDR2 is FQNEAQ. Losses at the gene ends were 5 bases for V and 15 bases for J; bases not matched to a gene: 11. The CDR3 has 13 amino acids. The sample here was peripheral blood, taken 28 days after the second AZD1222 dose. This sequence joins TRBV7-8 and TRBJ2-1, with 9 bases identical to TRBD2. This receptor was obtained from an adult who received the AZD1222 COVID-19 vaccine. CDR3 coding DNA: TGTGCCAGCAGCCCAGCGGGGGGAGATGGTCCGTTCTTC. It is translated as CASSPAGGDGPFF. Variable domain in full (rest from reference TRBV7-8 and TRBJ2-1): GAGVSQSPRYKVAKRGQDVALRCDPISGHVSLFWYQQALGQGPEFLTYFQNEAQLDKSGLPSDRFFAERPEGSVSTLKIQRTQQEDSAVYLCASSPAGGDGPFFGPGTRLTVL.